Each of the 24 T cell receptor beta chains below was sequenced from the same sample in a study of early T cells in non-severe SARS-CoV-2 infection. In TCRdb, the 5' RACE reads were re-called with MiXCR into one record per CDR3 protein. The sample consists of some 30,000 distinct CDR3 sequences, 4.5% to 7% of them appearing once. The source material was whole blood. All receptors derive from an adult who was a healthcare worker with PCR-confirmed SARS-CoV-2 infection or an uninfected control (not recorded which).

This clonotype was detected ten times or more. In nucleotides, the CDR3 is TGTGCCAGCAGATTAGAAACCTATCAGCCCCAGCATTTT. Amino acid sequence: CASRLETYQPQHF. The chain combines TRBV21-1 with TRBJ1-5. TRBV21-1 is assigned pseudogene status. This CDR3 comprises 13 residues.

V is TRBV6-2 or TRBV6-3 and J is TRBJ2-5; D unclear. Trimming pared 4 bases from V and 1 base from J, leaving 13 bases between. Germline CDR1 is MNHEY and CDR2 is SVGEGT. The CDR3 has 15 residues. CDR3 in DNA: TGTGCCAGCAGTTTTCGGCTGAGAGCCCAAGAGACCCAGTACTTC. Its translation is CASSFRLRAQETQYF.

At least ten counts were recorded for this clonotype. The chain joins TRBV28 to TRBJ2-1, with D possibly matching TRBD1 (6 bases). The germline V gene encodes CDR1 MDHEN and CDR2 SYDVKM. The CDR3 runs to 16 residues. Trimming removed 6 bases from V and 2 bases from J, with 17 bases in between. The CDR3 DNA is TGTGCCAGCAGCACCGGGACATCGAAGGCCTACAATGAGCAGTTCTTC. This encodes CASSTGTSKAYNEQFF.

This clonotype was detected many times. This chain joins TRBV24-1 and TRBJ2-7, with a tentative D call TRBD2 (6 bases). Germline V gene lookup returns CDR1 KGHDR and CDR2 SFDVKD. Trimming took off 4 bases at V and 6 bases at J, with 15 bases between the two ends. The CDR3 is 14 amino acids. This CDR3 reads CATSETGGFGEQYF. In DNA, the CDR3 is TGTGCCACCAGTGAGACCGGGGGTTTTGGCGAGCAGTACTTC.

This clonotype occurred many times. CDR3 sequence reads: CASSVAGGSYNEQFF. As DNA, the CDR3 is TGTGCCAGCAGTGTTGCGGGGGGATCCTACAATGAGCAGTTCTTC. J is TRBJ2-1 and V is TRBV6-1, with 8 bases aligning to TRBD2. V was pared by 4 bases and J by 1 base, with 3 bases of the junction left unmatched. CDR1 is MNHNS and CDR2 is SASEGT in the germline V gene. The CDR3 runs 15 residues.

In this sample, this clonotype turned up many times. The rearrangement uses TRBV7-6 and TRBJ2-3; TRBD1 matches 10 bases. Trimming at V came to 3 bases and at J to 4 bases, leaving 7 bases not matched to a gene. Germline V gene sequence: CDR1 SGHVS, CDR2 FNYEAQ. The CDR3 has 16 residues. The DNA for the CDR3 is TGTGCCAGCAGCTTCACCTCCGGGACAGGGGCAGATACGCAGTATTTT. As protein: CASSFTSGTGADTQYF.

This clonotype has ten or more counts. The V and J genes are TRBV12-5 and TRBJ1-1, with no clear D. This CDR3 is 12 amino acids long. The germline V gene has CDR1 LGHNT and CDR2 FRNRAP. The V end lost 8 bases, the J end lost 1 base, and 8 bases lay between the germline ends. In nucleotides, the CDR3 is TGTGCTAGTCTGGTCGGGAACACTGAAGCTTTCTTT. This encodes CASLVGNTEAFF. Filled out from reference TRBV12-5 and TRBJ1-1, the complete variable domain reads DARVTQTPRHKVTEMGQEVTMRCQPILGHNTVFWYRQTMMQGLELLAYFRNRAPLDDSGMPKDRFSAEMPDATLATLKIQPSEPRDSAVYFCASLVGNTEAFFGQGTRLTVV.

This chain links TRBV4-1 with TRBJ1-6; 8 nucleotides align to TRBD1. Germline lookup yields CDR1 MGHRA and CDR2 YSYEKL. This CDR3 has 15 amino acids. V trimming: 1 base; J trimming: 14 bases; junction bases outside the gene matches: 10. CDR3 residues: CASSQGMTGERSLHF. CDR3 bases: TGCGCCAGCAGCCAAGGCATGACAGGGGAACGGTCCCTCCACTTT.

In this sample, this clonotype turned up many times. This sequence joins TRBV19 and TRBJ2-1; 10 bases are a match to TRBD1. This CDR3 spans 15 amino acids. J was trimmed by 4 bases and V by 7 bases; bases with no gene match: 7. Germline V gene sequence: CDR1 LNHDA, CDR2 SQIVND (reference sequence). Here the CDR3 DNA reads TGTGCCAGTACCGAGGACAGGGGGTCATACAATGAGCAGTTCTTC. Translated, it gives CASTEDRGSYNEQFF.

This clonotype came up many times. The chain uses TRBV19 and TRBJ2-7, with a weak D call TRBD2 (6 bases). Germline V gene sequence: CDR1 LNHDA, CDR2 SQIVND (reference sequence). V lost 1 base to trimming and J lost 7 bases, with 11 bases between them. The CDR3 consists of 13 residues. The DNA of the CDR3 is TGTGCCAGTAGTATAGCGGGGGACCGGGAGCAGTACTTC. Its protein product is CASSIAGDREQYF.

This clonotype was counted between two and nine times. This chain joins TRBV7-2 and TRBJ2-7; D might be TRBD1 or TRBD2, each matching 6 bases. The germline V gene encodes CDR1 SGHTA and CDR2 FQGNSA. This CDR3 spans 16 amino acids. Trimming took off 1 base at V and 3 bases at J, with 16 bases between the two ends. The CDR3 is CASSLDIRGVIYEQYF. DNA of the CDR3: TGTGCCAGCAGCTTAGATATAAGGGGGGTTATCTACGAGCAGTACTTC. The variable domain in full, with the rest retrieved from reference TRBV7-2 and TRBJ2-7, is GAGVSQSPSNKVTEKGKDVELRCDPISGHTALYWYRQSLGQGLEFLIYFQGNSAPDKSGLPSDRFSAERTGGSVSTLTIQRTQQEDSAVYLCASSLDIRGVIYEQYFGPGTRLTVT.

This clonotype came up many times. The rearrangement links TRBV6-1 to TRBJ1-2; D is possibly TRBD1 (5 bases). V was trimmed by 5 bases and J by 5 bases, leaving 12 bases between them. The germline gives CDR1 MNHNS, CDR2 SASEGT. The CDR3 sequence is 13 residues long. The CDR3 is CASSTGTQYGYTF. CDR3 nucleotides: TGTGCCAGCAGTACCGGGACTCAATATGGCTACACCTTC.

This clonotype was observed at least ten times. The chain carries TRBV20-1 and TRBJ1-1; D is perhaps TRBD1 (6 bases). This CDR3 comprises 13 residues. Per germline, CDR1 DFQATT and CDR2 SNEGSKA (reference sequence). The ends were cut back, 6 bases at V and 3 bases at J, with 14 bases in the middle. Written as DNA, the CDR3 is TGCAGTGCGCGCCTTCAGGGGTACACTGAAGCTTTCTTT. Translation: CSARLQGYTEAFF.

This rearrangement joins TRBV24-1 to TRBJ2-2; 9 positions agree with TRBD2. The CDR3 loop spans 16 amino acids. With V trimmed by 7 bases and J by 7 bases, 12 bases remained unmatched. CDR1 and CDR2 (germline): KGHDR, SFDVKD. The CDR3: CATSYDGTSLNGELFF. For the CDR3, the DNA is TGTGCCACCAGCTACGACGGGACTAGCTTAAACGGGGAGCTGTTTTTT.

The chain joins TRBV11-2 to TRBJ2-1; 8 nucleotides line up with TRBD2. CDR1 SGHAT and CDR2 FQNNGV come from the germline V gene. Trimming cost V 0 bases and J 8 bases; bases outside gene matches: 9. The CDR3 runs to 16 residues. CDR3 in amino acids: CASSLDRAGVGYEQFF. CDR3 sequence (DNA): TGTGCCAGCAGCTTAGATCGAGCGGGGGTAGGCTATGAGCAGTTCTTC.

At least ten counts were recorded for this clonotype. The chain links TRBV5-4 to TRBJ2-1, with TRBD2 matching over 8 bases. V was clipped by 2 bases and J by 2 bases; unmatched bases: 0. The length of the CDR3 is 14 residues. Germline V gene sequence: CDR1 SGHNT, CDR2 YYREEE (reference sequence). The CDR3 protein is CASSFGGAYNEQFF. As DNA, the CDR3 is TGTGCCAGCAGCTTCGGGGGGGCCTACAATGAGCAGTTCTTC.

The chain combines TRBV11-2 with TRBJ2-7, with 8 bases identical to TRBD1. J gave up 1 base and V 3 bases, and 2 bases lay outside the gene matches. The CDR3 covers 14 residues. CDR1 is SGHAT and CDR2 is FQNNGV in the germline V gene. DNA for the CDR3: TGTGCCAGCAGCTTCGGGACAGGATCCTACGAGCAGTACTTC. Residues: CASSFGTGSYEQYF.

The chain is built from TRBV6-2 or TRBV6-3 and TRBJ1-1; D is unclear. V shed 7 bases and J shed 4 bases, with 13 bases lying between them. CDR1 and CDR2 from the germline V gene are MNHEY and SVGEGT. The CDR3 consists of 13 residues. The CDR3 sequence: CASTLPWGTEAFF. The CDR3 nucleotides are TGTGCCAGCACCCTCCCGTGGGGCACTGAAGCTTTCTTT.

This clonotype was recorded a few times. The J gene is TRBJ2-1, the V gene TRBV29-1, with a possible D match to TRBD2 (5 bases). Trimming took 7 bases from V and 6 from J, leaving 10 bases between them. The CDR3 is 11 residues long. Germline lookup yields CDR1 SQVTM and CDR2 ANQGSEA. DNA of the CDR3: TGCAGCGGGCTGGAGGCCAATGAGCAGTTCTTC. This gives the protein CSGLEANEQFF.

This clonotype was picked up many times. The V gene is TRBV5-1, the J gene TRBJ2-7; D is unclear. Trimming removed 3 bases at V and 3 bases at J, with 4 bases between. The CDR3 has 11 amino acids. Germline values: CDR1 SGHRS, CDR2 YFSETQ. CDR3 sequence (DNA): TGCGCCAGCAGCTCGTACTACGAGCAGTACTTC. Its protein is CASSSYYEQYF.

This clonotype was seen many times. The V gene is TRBV29-1, the J gene TRBJ2-5, with D uncertain. CDR1 is SQVTM and CDR2 is ANQGSEA in the germline V gene. The CDR3 has 12 residues. V was cut by 1 base and J by 6 bases, with 9 bases left in between. The CDR3 DNA reads as TGCAGCGTTGAAGTCGGTCCGAAGACCCAGTACTTC. Translated: CSVEVGPKTQYF.

This clonotype was recorded many times. The V gene is TRBV3-2, the J gene TRBJ2-7. TRBV3-2 constitutes a pseudogene. The CDR3 extends over 15 amino acids. CDR3 bases: TGTGCCAGCCATTACAGCGTTAAGAGCTCCTACGAGCAGTACTTC. It is translated as CASHYSVKSSYEQYF.

V and J are TRBV29-1 and TRBJ2-7, with 8 bases aligning to TRBD1. Germline V gene lookup returns CDR1 SQVTM and CDR2 ANQGSEA. The CDR3 is made up of 11 amino acids. V trimming: 8 bases; J trimming: 2 bases; junction bases outside the gene matches: 2. The CDR3 DNA sequence: TGCAGCTACAGGGGGACCTACGAGCAGTACTTC. Translated, it gives CSYRGTYEQYF.

In this sample, this clonotype turned up many times. This chain links TRBV6-1 with TRBJ2-3; TRBD2 matches 11 bases. The CDR3 covers 15 residues. Germline CDR1 and CDR2: MNHNS and SASEGT. The junction had 1 base not matched to a gene; V was cut back by 4 bases and J by 1 base. The CDR3 sequence: CASSAGLAGTDTQYF. In nucleotides, the CDR3 is TGTGCCAGCAGTGCGGGACTAGCGGGCACAGATACGCAGTATTTT.